The sequence of this T cell receptor beta chain was determined in a study of T cells in localized non-small cell lung cancer. CDR3 length: 15 residues. Germline assignment: CDR1 LNHDA and CDR2 SQIVND (reference sequence). V lost 3 bases and J 0 bases, leaving 12 bases between the germline ends. About this clone itself: Its antigen remains unidentified.

Study observations and caveats: Sequencing was limited to one tumor region, leaving the possibility of heterogeneity open. Higher blood T cell density went with longer overall survival. Median around 62 top-100 tumor clones were shared with paired adjacent lung. The study found T cell clonality highest in uninvolved adjacent lung, above tumor.

The protocol was immunoSEQ multiplex PCR, while the TCRdb copy is restricted to in-frame clones and leaves out a portion. This sample carries several thousand clones, roughly 41% of them seen once, and the ten largest clones take roughly a tenth. This sample comprised lung tumor tissue, obtained before any cancer treatment. The sequence was obtained from a woman aged 40-70 years with stage II squamous cell lung carcinoma. V and J are TRBV19 and TRBJ2-7; D is perhaps TRBD2 (6 bases). The CDR3 sequence is CASSMAGSSSYEQYF. DNA for the CDR3: TGTGCCAGTAGTATGGCGGGAAGCAGCTCCTACGAGCAGTACTTC.